The clone carrying this TCR beta chain ranks as medium-sized. Its antigen is still unknown. Time point noted: blood 4 weeks post-SBRT, at nephrectomy. Treatment reported: 15 Gy SBRT to primary tumor, nephrectomy 4 weeks later. This sample is part of a study of radiation and T cells in renal cell carcinoma. Overall study results and limits: Without pretreatment biopsies, baseline tumor clonotype presence was undetermined. From baseline, blood top tumor clonotypes peaked at 2 weeks post-radiation.

The CDR3 has 13 amino acids. Germline CDR1 is SEHNR and CDR2 is FQNEAQ (reference sequence). With 8 bases removed from V and 4 bases from J, the gap between germline ends came to 9 bases. The repertoire was sequenced with immunoSEQ multiplex PCR; TCRdb's copy has only in-frame clones and lacks some. The sample lists about 62,000 clones, around 80% seen once, with about 6.8% in the top ten. Here the sequenced sample was blood, taken from a patient whose treatment included radiotherapy and nephrectomy. This rearrangement joins TRBV7-9 to TRBJ1-6; possibly TRBD1 for D (6 bases). The receptor was isolated from a man in his 60s with renal cell carcinoma. CDR3 bases: TGTGCCAGCGCCGGACAGTATAATTCACCCCTCCACTTT. It translates to CASAGQYNSPLHF.